A selection of T cell receptor beta chains follows, all from one sample in a study of blood T cell repertoires in COVID-19. Sequencing was performed with immunoSEQ multiplex PCR; in TCRdb, only in-frame clones are kept and a portion is missing. The sample contains roughly 62,000 clones, just under 85% of which appear only once. Sequences were obtained from peripheral blood. All receptors derive from a man aged 55-75 years with acute or convalescent COVID-19. The CDR3 runs from the conserved cysteine through the conserved F or W.

v_call,cdr3_aa
TRBV10-3,CAIGGFSGNTIYF
TRBV5-1,CASSLGTGGYQPQHF
TRBV12-5,CASGLGTGSSPLHF
TRBV29-1,CSAQANYGYTF
TRBV7-9,CASSLERHKETQYF
TRBV7-3,CASSLTGGLSYNEQFF
TRBV2,CASSEGQGLDTQYF
TRBV19,CATCGVSIMNTEAFF
TRBV25-1,CASRQHNSPLHF
TRBV5-1,CASRANSGADYGYTF
TRBV6-2/TRBV6-3,CASSTTGSDGYTF
TRBV27,CASSFIDRGEKTEAFF
TRBV7-3,CASSLGAATGELFF
TRBV27,CASSSPSGRGSGEQYF
TRBV6-6,CASSGAGGFNEQFF
TRBV6-5,CASRIATGGETQYF
TRBV5-6,CASSHKGIGAVDEQYF
TRBV12-5,CASGLGEAYNSPLHF
TRBV7-2,CASSLLAGFEDTQYF
TRBV2,CASSSRVAGGLDEQFF
TRBV10-3,CAISESTGNTEAFF
TRBV7-2,CASSARLAADTQYF
TRBV2,CASRRPQGAHQAYTF